The 27 T cell receptor beta chains reported below all come from one sample, sequenced in a study of CD8 T cells in Susac syndrome. The authors reverse transcribed roughly 0.5 to 1 ug RNA with random hexamers. TCRdb itself ran the immunoSEQ multiplex PCR reads through MiXCR, one entry per CDR3 protein. This sample has fewer than 80,000 distinct CDR3 sequences, with 95% found just once. The source material was CD8+ T cells from PBMCs. These receptors were collected from a human donor in good health.

The chain is built from TRBV7-9 and TRBJ1-1; unclear D gene. The V end lost 5 bases, the J end lost 2 bases, and 6 bases lay between the germline ends. CDR3 length: 12 amino acids. CDR1 and CDR2 (germline): SEHNR, FQNEAQ (reference sequence). In DNA form, the CDR3 reads TGTGCCAGCAGCAAAGACAACACTGAAGCTTTCTTT. This gives the protein CASSKDNTEAFF.

The chain is built from TRBV12-3 or TRBV12-4 and TRBJ2-1; 9 bases map to TRBD2. J was trimmed by 8 bases and V by 10 bases; bases with no gene match: 15. CDR3 length: 15 amino acids. The CDR3 reads CATPPASGDRDEQFF. In DNA form, the CDR3 reads TGTGCCACCCCCCCGGCTAGCGGGGATCGGGATGAGCAGTTCTTC.

This chain joins TRBV13 and TRBJ2-6; unclear D gene. The CDR3 spans 15 residues. Germline CDR1 PRHDT, CDR2 FYEKMQ (reference sequence). V was clipped by 4 bases and J by 3 bases, with 10 bases between them. The CDR3: CASSSTTDGANVLTF. The CDR3 coding sequence is TGTGCCAGCAGCTCCACGACGGATGGGGCCAACGTCCTGACTTTC.

The gene calls are TRBV5-6 and TRBJ2-2; a possible D gene is TRBD1 (6 bases). CDR1 and CDR2 (germline): SGHDT, YYEEEE. The CDR3 consists of 13 residues. With 5 bases removed from V and 7 bases from J, the gap between germline ends came to 12 bases. The chain's CDR3 is CASRIQGFGELFF. The DNA of the CDR3 is TGTGCCAGCAGAATACAGGGTTTCGGGGAGCTGTTTTTT.

The J gene is TRBJ1-1, the V gene TRBV4-1; D not resolved. The V and J ends lost 1 base and 0 bases respectively, with 12 bases between them. The CDR3 covers 16 residues. Germline V gene sequence: CDR1 MGHRA, CDR2 YSYEKL. For the CDR3, the DNA is TGCGCCAGCAGCCAAGTTCCGAGTTACATGAACACTGAAGCTTTCTTT. This codes for CASSQVPSYMNTEAFF.

This chain links TRBV19 with TRBJ2-7; TRBD1 aligns across 8 bases. CDR3 size: 15 residues. Germline CDR1 LNHDA, CDR2 SQIVND (reference sequence). The ends lost 5 bases at V and 4 bases at J; junction bases unmatched: 10. This CDR3 is CASSAGTGSWYEQYF. CDR3 in DNA: TGTGCCAGTAGTGCCGGGACAGGTAGTTGGTACGAGCAGTACTTC.

This chain links TRBV5-4 with TRBJ1-1; TRBD1 is a possible D gene (5 bases). Germline assignment: CDR1 SGHNT and CDR2 YYREEE (reference sequence). The CDR3 loop spans 14 amino acids. V was shortened by 0 bases and J by 2 bases, with 8 bases between the two germline ends. The CDR3 spells CASSLGQYNTEAFF. The CDR3 DNA reads as TGTGCCAGCAGCTTGGGACAGTACAACACTGAAGCTTTCTTT.

The V call is TRBV4-1, the J call TRBJ2-3, with D unclear. The V gene lost 0 bases and the J gene lost 11 bases, with 12 bases spanning the gap. This CDR3 has 13 amino acids. From germline, CDR1 is MGHRA and CDR2 YSYEKL. For the CDR3, the DNA is TGCGCCAGCAGCCAAGAGTTGGAGTTATTGCAGTATTTT. Amino acids: CASSQELELLQYF.

The V gene is TRBV29-1, the J gene TRBJ2-1; 14 nucleotides match TRBD2. The germline gives CDR1 SQVTM, CDR2 ANQGSEA. The J segment lost 4 bases and the V segment lost 7 bases, leaving 9 bases of the junction unmatched. CDR3 length: 16 residues. CDR3 DNA sequence: TGCAGCGGAGCCGGGACTAGCGGGGGCCCTTACAATGAGCAGTTCTTC. Its protein product is CSGAGTSGGPYNEQFF.

The chain is built from TRBV7-3 and TRBJ2-1, with TRBD1 identical over 8 bases. The length of the CDR3 is 14 residues. Losses at the gene ends were 5 bases for V and 4 bases for J; bases not matched to a gene: 4. Germline loops: CDR1 SGHTA, CDR2 FQGTGA. The CDR3, as DNA: TGTGCCAGCAGCGCCCGGGACAGGTACAATGAGCAGTTCTTC. It encodes CASSARDRYNEQFF.

The chain combines TRBV9 with TRBJ2-1, with a possible D match to TRBD2 (5 bases). In germline, CDR1 is SGDLS, CDR2 YYNGEE. The CDR3 contains 14 residues. The ends were cut back, 0 bases at V and 9 bases at J, with 13 bases in the middle. Here the CDR3 reads CASSVAEGSGEQFF. CDR3 sequence (DNA): TGTGCCAGCAGCGTAGCAGAGGGCTCGGGTGAGCAGTTCTTC.

This clonotype appeared a few times. The V and J genes are TRBV27 and TRBJ2-7, with 7 bases aligning to TRBD1. Trimming removed 2 bases from V and 4 bases from J; junction bases left unmatched: 5. This CDR3 region has 14 residues. CDR1 is MNHEY and CDR2 is SMNVEV in the germline V gene (reference sequence). The CDR3 nucleotides are TGTGCCAGCAGTTTAGGAAGGGGGCCATACGAGCAGTACTTC. It codes for CASSLGRGPYEQYF.

This clonotype has a single count. The chain uses TRBV29-1 and TRBJ2-1; D gene ambiguous. There are 10 residues in the CDR3. Germline assignment: CDR1 SQVTM and CDR2 ANQGSEA. V shed 7 bases and J shed 15 bases, with 16 bases lying between them. CDR3 region: CSDLVAVRFF. Written as DNA, the CDR3 is TGCAGCGATCTCGTGGCAGTGCGGTTCTTC.

The chain carries TRBV7-2 and TRBJ2-1; 9 nucleotides agree with TRBD1. The CDR3 sequence is 16 residues long. Per germline, CDR1 SGHTA and CDR2 FQGNSA. V shed 3 bases, J shed 0 bases, and the junction held 3 bases outside the gene matches. The CDR3 DNA follows: TGTGCCAGCAGCTTGACAGGGGGTCCCTCCTACAATGAGCAGTTCTTC. Residues: CASSLTGGPSYNEQFF.

The V and J genes are TRBV6-5 and TRBJ2-7; tentative D call: TRBD1 (6 bases). The CDR3 covers 14 residues. Germline V CDR1 and CDR2: MNHEY, SVGAGI. V was shortened by 5 bases and J by 0 bases, with 11 bases between the two germline ends. The CDR3 nucleotides read TGTGCCAGCAGTGAGGGGGTGGGCTCCTACGAGCAGTACTTC. Residues: CASSEGVGSYEQYF.

V is TRBV3-1 and J is TRBJ2-7; no firm D call. This CDR3 is 14 amino acids long. Germline lookup yields CDR1 LGHDT and CDR2 YNNKEL (reference sequence). Trimming pared 8 bases from V and 5 bases from J, leaving 19 bases between. DNA of the CDR3: TGTGCCAGCGGCATGTCGGGCCTCGGCCACGAGCAGTACTTC. Residues: CASGMSGLGHEQYF.

V and J are TRBV6-2 or TRBV6-3 and TRBJ1-1, with D possibly matching TRBD1 (6 bases). The CDR3 spans 12 residues. Trimming left V 5 bases short and J 6 bases short, with 10 bases between. Germline CDR1 MNHEY, CDR2 SVGEGT. The CDR3 region has the DNA TGTGCCAGCAGTAAGCAGGGGCCTGAAGCTTTCTTT. Its translation is CASSKQGPEAFF.

The chain has TRBV27 and TRBJ2-1; 10 bases agree with TRBD2. Germline V lookup: CDR1 MNHEY, CDR2 SMNVEV (reference sequence). After removal of 6 bases from V and 4 bases from J, the junction contained 9 bases not matched to a gene. CDR3 size: 16 residues. This chain's CDR3 is CASSSDTSGVYNEQFF. The CDR3, as DNA: TGTGCCAGCAGCTCAGACACTAGCGGGGTTTACAATGAGCAGTTCTTC.

This chain connects TRBV2 to TRBJ1-5, with a tentative D call TRBD1 (5 bases). Germline V gene lookup returns CDR1 SNHLY and CDR2 FYNNEI. The CDR3 covers 13 residues. The V end lost 11 bases, the J end lost 0 bases, and 11 bases lay between the germline ends. The CDR3 region has the DNA TGTGCCTGCGGGGCCAATAGCAATCAGCCCCAGCATTTT. It encodes CACGANSNQPQHF.

The chain has TRBV27 and TRBJ2-7; no firm D call. V shed 3 bases and J shed 3 bases, with 12 bases lying between them. Germline V lookup: CDR1 MNHEY, CDR2 SMNVEV (reference sequence). This CDR3 has 14 amino acids. The CDR3 DNA sequence: TGTGCCAGCAGTTTGCAGGATGGTCGCTACGAGCAGTACGTC. It specifies CASSLQDGRYEQYV.

This chain connects TRBV4-1 to TRBJ1-5; D is undetermined. The CDR3 runs to 16 residues. V shed 3 bases and J shed 4 bases, with 16 bases lying between them. Germline assignment: CDR1 MGHRA and CDR2 YSYEKL. Written as DNA, the CDR3 is TGCGCCAGCAGCCATTCTCCGGGATCAAGGAATCAGCCCCAGCATTTT. Its translation: CASSHSPGSRNQPQHF.

The chain joins TRBV19 to TRBJ1-5; 7 positions agree with TRBD1. J lost 2 bases, V lost 5 bases, and 6 bases had no gene match. CDR3 size: 15 residues. From germline, CDR1 is LNHDA and CDR2 SQIVND (reference sequence). The CDR3 DNA is TGTGCCAGTAGTCTCTACAGGGGCGGCAATCAGCCCCAGCATTTT. As protein: CASSLYRGGNQPQHF. Full variable domain (outside the CDR3, taken from reference TRBV19 and TRBJ1-5): DGGITQSPKYLFRKEGQNVTLSCEQNLNHDAMYWYRQDPGQGLRLIYYSQIVNDFQKGDIAEGYSVSREKKESFPLTVTSAQKNPTAFYLCASSLYRGGNQPQHFGDGTRLSIL.

The chain is built from TRBV7-3 and TRBJ2-1, with D unresolved. The CDR3 runs 12 residues. Between the trimmed V and J ends, which lost 5 bases and 9 bases, there was a span of 11 bases. Looked up from germline, CDR1 is SGHTA and CDR2 is FQGTGA. CDR3 in DNA: TGTGCCAGCAGCCCGGGCGGCGGTGAGCAGTTCTTC. This codes for CASSPGGGEQFF.

The gene calls are TRBV28 and TRBJ1-5, with unresolved D. Trimming removed 2 bases from V and 4 bases from J, with 6 bases in between. Germline-derived CDR1 and CDR2 are MDHEN and SYDVKM. CDR3 length equals 13 residues. CDR3 residues: CASSLGRNQPQHF. The CDR3 bases are TGTGCCAGCAGTTTAGGGAGGAATCAGCCCCAGCATTTT.

The V gene is TRBV10-3, the J gene TRBJ2-1; 7 bases are a match to TRBD1. The CDR3 contains 14 residues. Germline trimming cut 5 bases from V and 6 bases from J; bases unmatched to any gene: 7. Germline V lookup: CDR1 ENHRY, CDR2 SYGVKD. CDR3 in DNA: TGTGCCATCAGTATTGGGCGACAGGGCAATGAGCAGTTCTTC. It yields the protein CAISIGRQGNEQFF.

This rearrangement joins TRBV27 to TRBJ2-1, with D hard to call. The germline V and J ends were trimmed by 9 bases and 3 bases, with 18 bases remaining between them. CDR1 is MNHEY, CDR2 SMNVEV, per germline (reference sequence). This CDR3 is built from 15 residues. DNA for the CDR3: TGTGCCAGTGCCGGCTTTGGCCCCGACTACAATGAGCAGTTCTTC. Amino acids: CASAGFGPDYNEQFF.

CDR3: CSVRPETEYEQYF. CDR3 nucleotide sequence: TGCAGCGTCCGACCAGAGACTGAATACGAGCAGTACTTC. The chain employs TRBV29-1 and TRBJ2-7; D unclear. Germline CDR1 SQVTM, CDR2 ANQGSEA. Trimming removed 6 bases from V and 4 bases from J, with 16 bases in between. CDR3 length equals 13 residues.